Below are 19 T cell receptor beta chains sequenced from a single sample in a study of blood T cells in healthy people across ages. Then a second PCR, running roughly 7 to 11 cycles, was carried out with a sample-barcoded 5' primer and a J-beta primer mix. MiXCR, run by TCRdb on the 5' RACE reads, gives a single entry per CDR3 protein. The data hold some 1.5 million distinct CDR3 sequences, with 28% observed a single time. Sequences were obtained from blood. The receptors come from a young woman in good health.

V is TRBV28 and J is TRBJ1-6, with D possibly matching TRBD1 (6 bases). Germline CDR1 reads MDHEN; CDR2 reads SYDVKM. The CDR3 extends over 15 amino acids. Trimming shortened V by 7 bases and J by 9 bases, and 19 bases separated the two germline ends. This CDR3 is CASKTAQGGSSPLHF. DNA for the CDR3: TGTGCCAGCAAAACGGCACAGGGTGGGAGTTCACCCCTCCACTTT.

This clonotype was counted at least ten times. The CDR3 spells CASSVTGGADTQYF. In DNA form, the CDR3 reads TGCGCCAGCAGCGTGACAGGGGGCGCAGATACGCAGTATTTT. V gene TRBV5-1 combines with J gene TRBJ2-3; 10 bases match TRBD1. Germline V CDR1 and CDR2: SGHRS, YFSETQ. The CDR3 runs 14 residues. The V segment lost 4 bases and the J segment 4 bases; nucleotides outside the gene matches: 3.

Many counts were recorded for this clonotype. The chain has TRBV28 and TRBJ2-7, with 9 bases lining up with TRBD2. The length of the CDR3 is 15 residues. Trimming took 6 bases from V and 7 from J; bases not matched to a gene: 13. The germline V gene encodes CDR1 MDHEN and CDR2 SYDVKM. The CDR3 sequence is CASRTIAGASREQYF. The CDR3 region has the DNA TGTGCCAGCAGAACAATAGCGGGAGCTTCACGAGAGCAGTACTTC.

This clonotype has only a few counts. This chain connects TRBV29-1 to TRBJ2-1; weak D call: TRBD1 (6 bases). The germline CDR1 and CDR2 sequences are SQVTM and ANQGSEA. The length of the CDR3 is 14 residues. V lost 7 bases, J lost 6 bases, and 19 bases lay in between. The CDR3 DNA sequence: TGCAGCGCCCCCAGGGGAGCAACTTCCAATGAGCAGTTCTTC. Protein sequence: CSAPRGATSNEQFF.

V usage is TRBV5-1 and J usage is TRBJ2-3, with TRBD2 identical over 12 bases. V dropped 3 bases and J dropped 4; count of bases not matched to a gene: 6. The CDR3 runs to 16 residues. The germline gives CDR1 SGHRS, CDR2 YFSETQ. CDR3 nucleotides: TGCGCCAGCAGCTCTTGGACTAGCGGGGTCGCAGATACGCAGTATTTT. Translation gives CASSSWTSGVADTQYF.

This chain links TRBV29-1 with TRBJ2-3; TRBD1 is a possible D gene (5 bases). The CDR3 runs 14 residues. The V end lost 3 bases, the J end lost 5 bases, and 15 bases lay between the germline ends. CDR1 SQVTM and CDR2 ANQGSEA come from the germline V gene. The CDR3 DNA reads TGCAGCGTTGATCAGAGCAGGGTTCAAGATACGCAGTATTTT. Its protein is CSVDQSRVQDTQYF.

Only a few counts were recorded for this clonotype. The chain employs TRBV20-1 and TRBJ1-1; TRBD1 matches 8 bases. The V segment lost 1 base and the J segment 1 base; nucleotides outside the gene matches: 5. The germline gives CDR1 DFQATT, CDR2 SNEGSKA (reference sequence). This CDR3 comprises 15 residues. CDR3 nucleotides: TGCAGTGCTAGAGCCGGCAGGGGGCAGAACACTGAAGCTTTCTTT. Protein product: CSARAGRGQNTEAFF.

This sequence joins TRBV14 and TRBJ2-3; tentative D call: TRBD1 (6 bases). This CDR3 has 15 amino acids. Germline CDR1 reads SGHDN; CDR2 reads FVKESK. Trimming shortened V by 4 bases and J by 1 base, and 12 bases separated the two germline ends. The CDR3 sequence: CASSPDRRRTDTQYF. DNA for the CDR3: TGTGCCAGCAGCCCAGACAGGAGACGCACAGATACGCAGTATTTT.

This clonotype has only a few counts. This chain connects TRBV15 to TRBJ1-2, with D maybe TRBD1 (5 bases). CDR3 length: 14 amino acids. Germline V gene lookup returns CDR1 LNHNV and CDR2 YYDKDF (reference sequence). Trimming removed 3 bases at V and 4 bases at J, with 12 bases between. DNA of the CDR3: TGTGCCACCAGCAGTTCGTCAGGGTCCTATGGCTACACCTTC. Amino acid sequence: CATSSSSGSYGYTF.

The chain is built from TRBV7-9 and TRBJ2-5; no clear D gene. The CDR3 is 15 amino acids. V shed 6 bases and J shed 3 bases, with 17 bases lying between them. Germline CDR1 reads SEHNR; CDR2 reads FQNEAQ (reference sequence). CDR3 in DNA: TGTGCCAGCAGAAAGCCCTGGGCAACCGAAGAGACCCAGTACTTC. This sequence encodes CASRKPWATEETQYF.

The V call is TRBV12-3 or TRBV12-4, the J call TRBJ2-7, with 8 bases lining up with TRBD2. The CDR3 length is 15 residues. Trimming cost V 6 bases and J 12 bases; bases outside gene matches: 19. CDR3 protein: CASRWTSSLSDTRYF. The CDR3 DNA reads TGTGCCAGCAGGTGGACTAGCTCCCTCTCGGATACGCGGTACTTC.

This clonotype has at least ten counts. The CDR3 spells CAISARDRGGNEQFF. DNA of the CDR3: TGTGCCATCAGTGCCCGGGACAGGGGGGGAAATGAGCAGTTCTTC. This rearrangement joins TRBV10-3 to TRBJ2-1; 11 bases match TRBD1. The CDR3 runs to 15 residues. CDR1 and CDR2 from the germline V gene are ENHRY and SYGVKD. V gave up 4 bases and J gave up 7 bases; unmatched junction bases: 6.

The CDR3 here is CSAPREIHNEQFF. CDR3 nucleotide sequence: TGCAGTGCTCCCCGGGAGATACACAATGAGCAGTTCTTC. This sequence joins TRBV20-1 and TRBJ2-1; possible D gene TRBD2, 6 bases. This CDR3 is built from 13 residues. V shed 5 bases and J shed 5 bases, with 13 bases lying between them. The V gene's germline CDR1 is DFQATT and CDR2 SNEGSKA (reference sequence).

This clonotype appeared a few times. This chain uses TRBV5-1 with TRBJ1-6, with D possibly TRBD1 on 5 matching bases. CDR1 is SGHRS and CDR2 is YFSETQ in the germline V gene. Between the trimmed V and J ends, which lost 1 base and 10 bases, there was a span of 15 bases. The CDR3 has 15 amino acids. CDR3 amino acids: CASSLPLGEESPLHF. CDR3 DNA: TGCGCCAGCAGCTTGCCTTTAGGGGAAGAGTCACCCCTCCACTTT.

This clonotype occurred a few times. CDR3 nucleotides: TGTGCCAGCAGCTTTAGCGGGACTCTGGGCGTCGGCTCCTACAATGAGCAGTTCTTC. Its translation is CASSFSGTLGVGSYNEQFF. V is TRBV7-9 and J is TRBJ2-1; 8 bases agree with TRBD2. CDR1 is SEHNR and CDR2 is FQNEAQ in the germline V gene (reference sequence). Trimming removed 3 bases from V and 0 bases from J; junction bases left unmatched: 13. The CDR3 is 19 residues long.

This chain uses TRBV28 with TRBJ2-7, with TRBD2 as a possible D gene (5 bases). Germline CDR1 and CDR2: MDHEN and SYDVKM. The CDR3 extends over 16 amino acids. With 1 base removed from V and 3 bases from J, the gap between germline ends came to 16 bases. CDR3 bases: TGTGCCAGCAGTTTATCCGCTTCGACGGGGTACTACGAGCAGTACTTC. This gives the protein CASSLSASTGYYEQYF.

The chain carries TRBV2 and TRBJ2-7; D call uncertain. V was cut by 9 bases and J by 12 bases, with 18 bases left in between. The CDR3 contains 11 residues. Per the germline V gene, CDR1 is SNHLY and CDR2 is FYNNEI. The CDR3 reads CASTLQETLYF. The CDR3 coding sequence is TGTGCCAGTACACTCCAAGAGACCCTGTACTTC.

Only a few counts were recorded for this clonotype. It may be a read error: a sequence one base away is much more abundant. The chain is built from TRBV7-3 and TRBJ2-1; 13 bases fit TRBD2. The V and J ends lost 5 bases and 9 bases, in that order; junction bases with no gene match: 7. This CDR3 has 15 amino acids. CDR1 is SGHTA and CDR2 is FQGTGA in the germline V gene. This CDR3 reads CASSPGLAGEREQFF. In DNA, the CDR3 is TGTGCCAGCAGCCCCGGACTAGCGGGGGAGCGTGAGCAGTTCTTC.

This chain joins TRBV28 and TRBJ2-7, with TRBD1 as a possible D gene (6 bases). The V end lost 9 bases, the J end lost 7 bases, and 19 bases lay between the germline ends. Germline values: CDR1 MDHEN, CDR2 SYDVKM. CDR3 size: 13 residues. This CDR3 is CASDGGSTGEQYF. CDR3 nucleotides: TGTGCCAGTGATGGGGGCTCGACCGGGGAGCAGTACTTC.